A selection of T cell receptor beta chains follows, all from one sample in a study of T cell changes during pregnancy in multiple sclerosis. TCRdb's table, derived via immunoSEQ multiplex PCR, lists solely in-frame clones and lacks some. The table lists around 100,000 clones, around 92% of them singletons. This specimen was peripheral blood, taken after pregnancy. These receptors were collected from a female donor with multiple sclerosis, enrolled in a pregnancy study. Both conserved end residues are part of each CDR3. A D gene is named only where the DNA matches it firmly.

J,V,D,length,DNA,CDR3
TRBJ1-5,TRBV27,NA,13,TGTGCCAGCAGTTTAGTCAGGAATCAGCCCCAGCATTTT,CASSLVRNQPQHF
TRBJ1-2,TRBV29-1,TRBD1,16,TGCAGCGTTGACGGGACAGGGATCAGGACTTGGCAAGGCTACACCTTC,CSVDGTGIRTWQGYTF
TRBJ1-5,TRBV6-1,NA,13,TGTGCCAGCTCCCTCCAAGTAGATCAGCCCCAGCATTTT,CASSLQVDQPQHF
TRBJ2-1,TRBV28,NA,12,TGTGCCAGCAGTCTTCAGTCCGGGAATGAGTTCTTC,CASSLQSGNEFF
TRBJ2-3,TRBV6-1,TRBD1,15,TGTGCCAGCAGTGAAAGGGACAGGGGAAAAGATACGCAGTATTTT,CASSERDRGKDTQYF
TRBJ2-1,TRBV4-1,NA,13,TGCGCCAGCAGCCAAGATCAGTTAAATGAGCAGTTCTTC,CASSQDQLNEQFF
TRBJ2-2,TRBV6-1,TRBD2,14,TGTGCCATCTCTTCGGCGGGAGTGGACGGGGAGCTGTTTTTT,CAISSAGVDGELFF
TRBJ1-5,TRBV7-9,NA,12,TGTGCCAGCAGCTCCCCGGTCCAGCCCCAGCATTTT,CASSSPVQPQHF
TRBJ2-7,TRBV5-1,TRBD1,14,TGCGCCAGCAGCACCCGGGACAGAGACTACGAGCAGTACTTC,CASSTRDRDYEQYF
TRBJ2-2,TRBV5-1,TRBD2,16,TGCGCCAGCAGCTTGACTAGCGGGGGGAACACCGGGGAGCTGTTTTTT,CASSLTSGGNTGELFF